This T cell receptor (beta chain) was obtained from a study of shared clonotypes between healthy human individuals. Points from the study as a whole: For naive CD4 cells, approximately 5% of clonotypes were shared across a few donors. Donors were few, which limited the genetic and exposure-history diversity represented.

The authors' processing: Because ImmunoSEQ provided only junction sequences with no quality scores, the filtering differed. Repertoires were generated with immunoSEQ multiplex PCR, while TCRdb's copy carries only in-frame clones and drops some. V, J and clone size were drawn from that table, and D and trimming were deduced from the DNA. The sample holds about 580,000 clones, about 98% seen once. V was trimmed by 4 bases and J by 0 bases, leaving 10 bases between them. CDR3 length: 15 residues. Per the germline V gene, CDR1 is SGHTA and CDR2 is FQGNSA. A single count supports this clone. The antigen is undetermined. Positively selected for CCR7, the CD45RO-negative cells used as naive CD8 cells excluded terminally differentiated effector memory CD45RA+ cells.

This receptor was obtained from a man younger than 40 in good health. The specimen was naive CD8+ T cells sorted from blood. This chain connects TRBV7-2 to TRBJ2-4; D is unclear. CDR3 protein: CASSSLLLAKNIQYF. CDR3 DNA: TGTGCCAGCAGCTCCCTACTTCTAGCCAAAAACATTCAGTACTTC.